Following are 13 T cell receptor beta chains from one sample sequenced in a study of blood T cell repertoires in COVID-19. Sequencing used immunoSEQ multiplex PCR; TCRdb keeps in-frame clones, though not all of them. The repertoire has roughly 40,000 clones, 60% to 80% of them found once; the top ten carry about 20%. Sequenced material: peripheral blood. The receptors here all came from a man in his sixties or seventies with acute or convalescent COVID-19.

The J gene is TRBJ2-7, the V gene TRBV4-2; the match to TRBD2 covers 8 bases. The CDR3 has 15 amino acids. Germline V gene lookup returns CDR1 LGHNA and CDR2 YNFKEQ. V lost 1 base, J lost 2 bases, and 4 bases stayed unmatched. The CDR3 loop reads CASSQGRRGAYEQYF. The CDR3 DNA reads TGTGCCAGCAGCCAAGGGCGGCGGGGGGCCTACGAGCAGTACTTC.

The chain combines TRBV4-3 with TRBJ1-2; possibly TRBD1 for D (6 bases). Germline V gene lookup returns CDR1 LGHNA and CDR2 YSLEER. The germline V and J ends were trimmed by 0 bases and 8 bases, with 13 bases remaining between them. The CDR3 spans 14 residues. In DNA form, the CDR3 reads TGCGCCAGCAGCCAAGACTGGGACAATGAAGGCTACACCTTC. Translation: CASSQDWDNEGYTF.

In its sample, this clone was seen a few times. The J gene is TRBJ1-1, the V gene TRBV14, with D maybe TRBD1 (5 bases). Germline values: CDR1 SGHDN, CDR2 FVKESK. Trimming cost V 1 base and J 2 bases, with 11 bases left between them. The CDR3 is 15 residues long. Here the CDR3 DNA reads TGTGCCAGCAGCCAAGTGATGGGGGGAAACACTGAAGCTTTCTTT. Its translation is CASSQVMGGNTEAFF.

There are a few counts of this clone. J is TRBJ1-1 and V is TRBV5-1; D is undetermined. The CDR3 length is 15 residues. From germline, CDR1 is SGHRS and CDR2 YFSETQ. The germline V and J ends were trimmed by 4 bases and 1 base, with 14 bases remaining between them. The CDR3 DNA sequence: TGCGCCAGCAGCCGCGACTCCCCCTCGAACACTGAAGCTTTCTTT. It translates to CASSRDSPSNTEAFF.

The genes are TRBV6-5 and TRBJ1-1, with a weak D call TRBD1 (5 bases). The V gene's germline CDR1 is MNHEY and CDR2 SVGAGI. The CDR3 is made up of 11 amino acids. V was pared by 10 bases and J by 1 base, with 7 bases between. The CDR3 loop is CATDRNTEAFF. DNA of the CDR3: TGTGCCACCGACAGGAACACTGAAGCTTTCTTT.

This rearrangement joins TRBV15 to TRBJ2-1; 12 bases agree with TRBD2. Germline loops: CDR1 LNHNV, CDR2 YYDKDF (reference sequence). V lost 3 bases and J lost 6; bases outside the gene matches: 6. This CDR3 comprises 16 residues. CDR3 region: CATSRVPSGGANEQFF. The CDR3 bases are TGTGCCACCAGCAGGGTTCCTAGCGGGGGGGCCAATGAGCAGTTCTTC.

The V gene is TRBV27, the J gene TRBJ2-1, with D perhaps TRBD2 (6 bases). In germline, CDR1 is MNHEY, CDR2 SMNVEV (reference sequence). The CDR3 is 13 residues long. Trimming shortened V by 3 bases and J by 9 bases, and 12 bases separated the two germline ends. In DNA form, the CDR3 reads TGTGCCAGCAGTTTGTCCCTAGCGAGTGAGCAGTTCTTC. Protein: CASSLSLASEQFF.

The gene calls are TRBV10-3 and TRBJ1-1; TRBD1 matches at 8 bases. Germline V gene sequence: CDR1 ENHRY, CDR2 SYGVKD. This CDR3 comprises 14 residues. V shed 6 bases, J shed 0 bases, and the junction held 3 bases outside the gene matches. CDR3: CAISSGGLNTEAFF. The CDR3 coding sequence is TGTGCCATCAGCTCAGGGGGCCTGAACACTGAAGCTTTCTTT.

This chain connects TRBV4-2 to TRBJ1-2, with TRBD1 as a possible D gene (6 bases). V was cut by 9 bases and J by 7 bases, with 21 bases left in between. The CDR3 is made up of 14 amino acids. From germline, CDR1 is LGHNA and CDR2 YNFKEQ. CDR3 nucleotide sequence: TGTGCCAGTTCAAGACAGGCCCAAGGGGGTGGCTACACCTTC. It encodes CASSRQAQGGGYTF.

The rearrangement joins TRBV7-2 to TRBJ1-5, with D maybe TRBD1 (5 bases). The germline V gene has CDR1 SGHTA and CDR2 FQGNSA. The CDR3 runs 15 residues. Trimming pared 1 base from V and 5 bases from J, leaving 12 bases between. The CDR3 is CASSLDQGLYQPQHF. CDR3 in DNA: TGTGCCAGCAGCTTAGATCAGGGTTTGTATCAGCCCCAGCATTTT. Filled out from reference TRBV7-2 and TRBJ1-5, the complete variable domain reads GAGVSQSPSNKVTEKGKDVELRCDPISGHTALYWYRQSLGQGLEFLIYFQGNSAPDKSGLPSDRFSAERTGGSVSTLTIQRTQQEDSAVYLCASSLDQGLYQPQHFGDGTRLSIL.

The chain has TRBV29-1 and TRBJ2-5, with D possibly being TRBD2 (5 bases). The V end was cut by 4 bases, the J end by 2 bases, with 14 bases between. The CDR3 contains 14 residues. CDR1 SQVTM and CDR2 ANQGSEA come from the germline V gene. CDR3 bases: TGCAGCGTTGCTTGGGCGGGCCTACAAGAGACCCAGTACTTC. It encodes CSVAWAGLQETQYF.

This clone was detected a few times. The V gene is TRBV14, the J gene TRBJ1-6, with a possible D match to TRBD1 (5 bases). Germline values: CDR1 SGHDN, CDR2 FVKESK. This CDR3 region has 14 residues. With 8 bases removed from V and 2 bases from J, the gap between germline ends came to 10 bases. The CDR3 DNA reads as TGTGCCAGCCGGGGGGGGGCCTATAATTCACCCCTCCACTTT. This translates into CASRGGAYNSPLHF.

The table lists this clone with a few counts. The rearrangement uses TRBV7-2 and TRBJ1-1, with unresolved D. The germline CDR1 and CDR2 sequences are SGHTA and FQGNSA. The V gene lost 7 bases and the J gene lost 0 bases, with 12 bases spanning the gap. The CDR3 sequence is 14 residues long. CDR3 region: CASTSTGMNTEAFF. CDR3 in DNA: TGTGCCAGCACCTCGACGGGGATGAACACTGAAGCTTTCTTT.